Included here is one TCR beta chain sequence, with context. The data were taken from a study of blood T cell repertoires in COVID-19. Participants' own reports of clinical history determined their cohort assignment. The data were produced by immunoSEQ multiplex PCR, yet TCRdb's version contains in-frame clones alone and is incomplete. The sample gives hundreds of thousands of clones, around 89% of which show up once; more than 0.95% is in the top ten. This CDR3 has 13 amino acids. From germline, CDR1 is GTSNPN and CDR2 SVGIG (reference sequence). Trimming pared 3 bases from V and 3 bases from J, leaving 11 bases between.

V is TRBV30 and J is TRBJ1-2; D is possibly TRBD1 (6 bases). The TCR sequence derives from a young man who had recovered from COVID-19. The sample was PBMCs or T cells enriched from blood (not recorded which). This chain's CDR3 is CAWSRGGHYGYTF. CDR3 sequence (DNA): TGTGCCTGGAGCCGCGGGGGCCACTATGGCTACACCTTC. Supplemented by reference TRBV30 and TRBJ1-2, the full variable domain reads SQTIHQWPATLVQPVGSPLSLECTVEGTSNPNLYWYRQAAGRGLQLLFYSVGIGQISSEVPQNLSASRPQDRQFILSSKKLLLSDSGFYLCAWSRGGHYGYTFGSGTRLTVV.